These 20 T cell receptor beta chains came from one sample sequenced in a study of cytomegalovirus exposure and HLA in healthy donors. The PCR was carried out with 60 Vbeta primers and 13 Jbeta primers. Method: immunoSEQ multiplex PCR; TCRdb's copy keeps in-frame clones and lacks some. The table shows roughly 80,000 clones, with approximately 84% occurring only once. The sequencing input was PBMCs. The receptors stem from a woman aged 45-60 years in good health and CMV-seronegative.

The rearrangement uses TRBV7-8 and TRBJ2-5; TRBD2 agrees at 8 bases. The CDR3 sequence is 14 residues long. Germline V CDR1 and CDR2: SGHVS, FQNEAQ. Trimming cost V 4 bases and J 1 base; bases outside gene matches: 2. The DNA of the CDR3 is TGTGCCAGCAGCTCCGGGACTAGCCAAGAGACCCAGTACTTC. Protein product: CASSSGTSQETQYF.

The rearrangement uses TRBV7-2 and TRBJ1-2; 10 bases match TRBD1. V was clipped by 7 bases and J by 7 bases; unmatched bases: 9. Germline-derived CDR1 and CDR2 are SGHTA and FQGNSA. The CDR3 is 14 residues long. The DNA for the CDR3 is TGTGCCAGCAACCCTATGACAGGGGGCTCTGGCTACACCTTC. As protein: CASNPMTGGSGYTF.

The chain employs TRBV10-3 and TRBJ2-7, with 9 bases aligning to TRBD1. V trimming: 6 bases; J trimming: 4 bases; junction bases outside the gene matches: 7. The CDR3 contains 14 residues. Germline-derived CDR1 and CDR2 are ENHRY and SYGVKD. The DNA for the CDR3 is TGTGCCATCAGCGAGGACAGGGGCCCTTACGAGCAGTACTTC. Its translation is CAISEDRGPYEQYF.

This clone was recorded a few times. This rearrangement joins TRBV10-1 to TRBJ2-1; 8 bases align to TRBD1. Germline lookup yields CDR1 WNHNN and CDR2 SYGVQD (reference sequence). The ends lost 2 bases at V and 2 bases at J; junction bases unmatched: 2. The CDR3 is made up of 15 amino acids. DNA for the CDR3: TGCGCCAGCAGTGAGGCACAGGGGGCCTACAATGAGCAGTTCTTC. Its translation is CASSEAQGAYNEQFF.

DNA for the CDR3: TGTGCCAGCAGCTTACTAGCGGAGCGGGCAGATACGCAGTATTTT. Its translation is CASSLLAERADTQYF. V and J are TRBV7-6 and TRBJ2-3, with 7 bases fitting TRBD2. The CDR3 totals 15 residues. Germline CDR1 SGHVS, CDR2 FNYEAQ. Trimming took 2 bases from V and 4 from J; bases not matched to a gene: 6.

V is TRBV25-1 and J is TRBJ1-2; D not certain. V was cut by 4 bases and J by 4 bases, with 7 bases left in between. The germline V gene has CDR1 MGHDK and CDR2 SYGVNS. There are 12 residues in the CDR3. DNA for the CDR3: TGTGCCAGCAGTGTCGGTCTCTATGGCTACACCTTC. This sequence encodes CASSVGLYGYTF.

The chain links TRBV7-9 to TRBJ2-7; the match to TRBD2 covers 14 bases. Germline CDR1 reads SEHNR; CDR2 reads FQNEAQ (reference sequence). The CDR3 runs 15 residues. J lost 6 bases, V lost 5 bases, and 6 bases had no gene match. DNA of the CDR3: TGTGCCAGCAGCCAGGGACTAGCGGGAGTTAGCGAGCAGTACTTC. It is translated as CASSQGLAGVSEQYF.

In its sample, this clone is medium-sized. The rearrangement links TRBV4-2 to TRBJ2-3, with 7 positions matching TRBD2. Trimming took 4 bases from V and 1 from J; bases not matched to a gene: 8. The CDR3 extends over 16 amino acids. The V gene's germline CDR1 is LGHNA and CDR2 YNFKEQ. The CDR3, as DNA: TGTGCCAGCAGCCTGGGCCGGGGGGACGGCACAGATACGCAGTATTTT. This codes for CASSLGRGDGTDTQYF.

The chain is built from TRBV28 and TRBJ2-7; D gene uncertain. Germline V lookup: CDR1 MDHEN, CDR2 SYDVKM. The CDR3 runs 15 residues. V dropped 2 bases and J dropped 3 bases, with 14 bases sitting between them. The CDR3 DNA reads as TGTGCCAGCAGTTTAGCAGGAAAAACACTCTACGAGCAGTACTTC. Amino acid sequence: CASSLAGKTLYEQYF.

This clone appeared once. The chain has TRBV6-6 and TRBJ2-7; 7 nucleotides align to TRBD1. This CDR3 is built from 14 residues. Looked up from germline, CDR1 is MNHNY and CDR2 is SVGAGI (reference sequence). V dropped 5 bases and J dropped 3; count of bases not matched to a gene: 7. The CDR3 DNA reads TGTGCCAGCAGTACCGGGACAGCCGACTACGAGCAGTACTTC. This encodes CASSTGTADYEQYF.

V and J are TRBV9 and TRBJ2-7; the match to TRBD1 covers 8 bases. Germline assignment: CDR1 SGDLS and CDR2 YYNGEE. Germline trimming cut 3 bases from V and 5 bases from J; bases unmatched to any gene: 4. This CDR3 region has 13 residues. The CDR3 region is CASSDQQGDEQYF. In DNA form, the CDR3 reads TGTGCCAGCAGCGACCAACAGGGGGACGAGCAGTACTTC. The full variable domain, rest sourced from reference TRBV9 and TRBJ2-7, is DSGVTQTPKHLITATGQRVTLRCSPRSGDLSVYWYQQSLDQGLQFLIQYYNGEERAKGNILERFSAQQFPDLHSELNLSSLELGDSALYFCASSDQQGDEQYFGPGTRLTVT.

The genes are TRBV19 and TRBJ1-5; no definite D call. The CDR3 is made up of 14 amino acids. V lost 9 bases and J lost 5, with 17 bases in between. In germline, CDR1 is LNHDA, CDR2 SQIVND (reference sequence). The CDR3 nucleotides read TGTGCCAGCGTCGGAGGATTGGGCGATCAGCCCCAGCATTTT. This sequence encodes CASVGGLGDQPQHF.

This chain uses TRBV28 with TRBJ2-7, with 11 bases matching TRBD1. Germline loops: CDR1 MDHEN, CDR2 SYDVKM. This CDR3 has 15 residues. V trimming: 2 bases; J trimming: 2 bases; junction bases outside the gene matches: 2. The CDR3 nucleotides read TGTGCCAGCAGTTTACCGGGACAGGGGGCCTACGAGCAGTACTTC. Translating it yields CASSLPGQGAYEQYF.

The rearrangement uses TRBV7-9 and TRBJ2-3, with 7 bases matching TRBD1. This CDR3 has 14 residues. V shed 5 bases and J 1 base; nucleotides not matched to a gene: 3. The V gene's germline CDR1 is SEHNR and CDR2 FQNEAQ (reference sequence). The CDR3 here is CASSHDRGTDTQYF. CDR3 in DNA: TGTGCCAGCAGCCATGACAGGGGCACAGATACGCAGTATTTT.

There are a few counts of this clone. The J gene is TRBJ2-1, the V gene TRBV2; a possible D gene is TRBD1 (5 bases). The length of the CDR3 is 15 residues. Between the trimmed V and J ends, which lost 3 bases and 7 bases, there was a span of 16 bases. CDR1 and CDR2 from the germline V gene are SNHLY and FYNNEI. The CDR3 reads CASSEQGPTWNEQFF. As DNA, the CDR3 is TGTGCCAGCAGTGAGCAGGGCCCTACCTGGAATGAGCAGTTCTTC. Full variable domain (missing parts from reference TRBV2 and TRBJ2-1): EPEVTQTPSHQVTQMGQEVILRCVPISNHLYFYWYRQILGQKVEFLVSFYNNEISEKSEIFDDQFSVERPDGSNFTLKIRSTKLEDSAMYFCASSEQGPTWNEQFFGPGTRLTVL.

The rearrangement uses TRBV11-2 and TRBJ1-2, with TRBD1 identical over 9 bases. V lost 7 bases and J lost 7; bases outside the gene matches: 13. The CDR3 is made up of 15 amino acids. Germline assignment: CDR1 SGHAT and CDR2 FQNNGV. The CDR3 region has the DNA TGTGCCAGCACTTCTACAGGGGGCGCATCAAGTGGCTACACCTTC. Translated, it gives CASTSTGGASSGYTF.

The chain joins TRBV19 to TRBJ1-2, with 7 nucleotides matching TRBD1. J was trimmed by 2 bases and V by 4 bases; bases with no gene match: 7. CDR1 is LNHDA and CDR2 is SQIVND in the germline V gene (reference sequence). The CDR3 is 15 residues long. For the CDR3, the DNA is TGTGCCAGTAGTACCGACAGGGTCTCAAACTATGGCTACACCTTC. This codes for CASSTDRVSNYGYTF.

The CDR3 reads CASSLARTGRGYTF. As DNA, the CDR3 is TGTGCCAGCAGCTTAGCTCGGACAGGGAGAGGCTACACCTTC. The chain employs TRBV7-6 and TRBJ1-2, with TRBD1 matching over 8 bases. The J segment lost 8 bases and the V segment lost 0 bases, leaving 5 bases of the junction unmatched. Germline V lookup: CDR1 SGHVS, CDR2 FNYEAQ. The CDR3 contains 14 residues.

The table lists this clone with a count of one. The chain joins TRBV10-3 to TRBJ2-1; tentative D call: TRBD2 (5 bases). Germline values: CDR1 ENHRY, CDR2 SYGVKD. The CDR3 is made up of 15 amino acids. Between the trimmed V and J ends, which lost 4 bases and 5 bases, there was a span of 15 bases. In DNA, the CDR3 is TGTGCCATCAGTGTGTACCGGAGGCCCGACAATGAGCAGTTCTTC. It is translated as CAISVYRRPDNEQFF.

In this sample, this clone turned up a few times. The chain joins TRBV27 to TRBJ2-5; a weak D match, TRBD1 (8 bases). The assigned J gene may be wrong: the sequence end matches TRBJ2-7 better. This CDR3 region has 15 residues. CDR1 and CDR2 (germline): MNHEY, SMNVEV (reference sequence). CDR3 sequence reads: CASRNETGGGYEQYF. CDR3 nucleotides: TGTGCCAGCAGAAACGAAACAGGGGGGGGATACGAGCAGTACTTC.